These T cell receptor beta chains were read from a single sample in a study of blood T cell repertoires in COVID-19. Clones were sequenced by immunoSEQ multiplex PCR, and TCRdb holds only the in-frame ones, with some missing. This sample has 100,000 to 150,000 clones, with about 80% found just once. The sequenced sample consisted of peripheral blood. The receptors derive from a woman aged 50 to 65 with acute or convalescent COVID-19. Each CDR3 is given with its conserved first and last residue. A D gene is named only where the DNA matches it firmly. Size is stated for part of the rows, as once, few or many counts, or as a class when the clone is expanded.

v_call	j_call	d_call	clone_size	cdr3_aa	cdr3_nt
TRBV6-5	TRBJ2-5	.	.	CASSHGDGETQYF	TGTGCCAGCAGTCACGGAGACGGCGAGACCCAGTACTTC
TRBV3-1/TRBV3-2	TRBJ1-5	.	.	CASSQGTGQPQHF	TGTGCCAGCAGCCAAGGCACCGGTCAGCCCCAGCATTTT
TRBV15	TRBJ1-4	.	once	CATSRAVTNEKLFF	TGTGCCACCAGCAGAGCAGTAACTAATGAAAAACTGTTTTTT
TRBV16	TRBJ1-3	.	.	CASSQMPVIGTIYF	TGTGCCAGCAGCCAAATGCCCGTGATCGGCACCATATATTTT
TRBV2	TRBJ2-6	TRBD1	.	CASSTGAGANVLTF	TGTGCCAGCAGTACAGGGGCTGGGGCCAACGTCCTGACTTTC
TRBV29-1	TRBJ2-3	TRBD2	once	CSAKSTSGGADTQYF	TGCAGCGCGAAATCCACTAGCGGGGGCGCAGATACGCAGTATTTT
TRBV7-9	TRBJ2-7	.	.	CASSTAARAYEQYF	TGTGCCAGCAGTACAGCCGCCAGAGCCTACGAGCAGTACTTC
TRBV6-6	TRBJ2-1	TRBD1	once	CASIDNRGERYNEQFF	TGTGCCAGCATCGACAACAGGGGGGAGAGGTACAATGAGCAGTTCTTC
TRBV27	TRBJ1-5	TRBD1	.	CASRQGNQPQHF	TGTGCCAGTCGACAGGGAAATCAGCCCCAGCATTTT
TRBV6-5	TRBJ1-3	.	.	CASSRQGGVRNTIYF	TGTGCCAGCAGCCGCCAGGGAGGGGTTCGAAACACCATATATTTT
TRBV6-6	TRBJ2-7	.	.	CASSWGQGSSHEQYF	TGTGCCAGCAGTTGGGGTCAGGGTTCCTCCCACGAGCAGTACTTC
TRBV5-1	TRBJ2-7	.	.	CASSLNREYGEQYF	TGCGCCAGCAGCTTAAACAGGGAGTATGGCGAGCAGTACTTC
TRBV30	TRBJ1-1	.	.	CAWRSGLGTEAFF	TGTGCCTGGAGAAGTGGGCTCGGCACTGAAGCTTTCTTT
TRBV4-1	TRBJ1-1	.	.	CASSLDQRENTEAFF	TGCGCCAGCAGCCTCGATCAACGGGAGAACACTGAAGCTTTCTTT
TRBV28	TRBJ2-3	TRBD1	.	CASSPGQGGTDTQYF	TGTGCCAGCAGCCCCGGACAGGGAGGCACAGATACGCAGTATTTT
TRBV7-2	TRBJ1-4	.	.	CASSLATGEKLFF	TGTGCCAGCAGCTTAGCGACTGGTGAAAAACTGTTTTTT
TRBV3-1/TRBV3-2	TRBJ2-1	TRBD2	.	CASSQDLTSGGYNEQFF	TGTGCCAGCAGCCAAGATCTCACTAGCGGGGGATACAATGAGCAGTTCTTC
TRBV5-1	TRBJ2-5	.	.	CASSLDGSQYF	TGCGCCAGCAGCTTGGACGGGTCCCAGTACTTC
TRBV18	TRBJ1-1	.	.	CASSPMAQNTEAFF	TGTGCCAGCTCACCAATGGCACAAAACACTGAAGCTTTCTTT
TRBV6-2/TRBV6-3	TRBJ1-2	.	.	CASSRYGYTF	TGTGCCAGCAGTCGCTATGGCTACACCTTC
TRBV19	TRBJ2-5	TRBD1	.	CASSTDRGQETQYF	TGTGCCAGTAGTACGGACAGGGGGCAGGAGACCCAGTACTTC
TRBV11-2	TRBJ1-1	.	.	CASSLGGQGEAFF	TGTGCCAGCAGCTTAGGGGGTCAGGGTGAAGCTTTCTTT
TRBV19	TRBJ1-2	TRBD1	once	CASSSPDRGVRGYTF	TGTGCCAGTAGTAGCCCTGACAGGGGAGTTCGTGGCTACACCTTC
TRBV6-2/TRBV6-3	TRBJ1-6	.	.	CASSWGVSSPLHF	TGTGCCAGCAGTTGGGGAGTGAGTTCACCCCTCCACTTT
TRBV28	TRBJ1-5	TRBD1	.	CASGSGQGMRQPQHF	TGTGCCAGCGGTTCGGGACAGGGGATGCGTCAGCCCCAGCATTTT
TRBV5-1	TRBJ1-5	TRBD1	.	CASSSEPTGTGVRQPQHF	TGCGCCAGCAGCTCGGAACCAACCGGGACAGGGGTCAGGCAGCCCCAGCATTTT
TRBV12-3/TRBV12-4	TRBJ2-5	.	.	CASSLQGETQYF	TGTGCCAGCAGTTTACAGGGAGAGACCCAGTACTTC
TRBV10-3	TRBJ2-1	TRBD1	.	CAISSDRGDFLEQFF	TGTGCCATCAGCTCAGACAGGGGGGATTTTTTAGAGCAGTTCTTC
TRBV2	TRBJ1-1	TRBD1	.	CASSRTGLAFF	TGTGCCAGCAGTCGGACAGGGTTAGCTTTCTTT
TRBV6-5	TRBJ2-5	TRBD2	.	CASSYRVAGETQYF	TGTGCCAGCAGTTACAGGGTAGCGGGAGAGACCCAGTACTTC
TRBV27	TRBJ2-7	.	.	CASSPIWTADYEQYF	TGTGCCAGCAGTCCAATCTGGACAGCTGACTACGAGCAGTACTTC
TRBV4-2	TRBJ2-2	TRBD2	.	CASSQDALAENTGELFF	TGTGCCAGCAGCCAAGATGCACTAGCGGAGAATACCGGGGAGCTGTTTTTT
TRBV29-1	TRBJ1-1	.	.	CSVVQGNTEAFF	TGCAGCGTTGTCCAGGGGAACACTGAAGCTTTCTTT
TRBV4-1	TRBJ2-5	.	.	CASSRVERQETQYF	TGCGCCAGCAGCCGGGTAGAGCGTCAAGAGACCCAGTACTTC
TRBV11-1	TRBJ1-1	.	.	CASSPPPTGSTEAFF	TGTGCCAGCAGCCCACCGCCCACAGGGTCAACTGAAGCTTTCTTT
TRBV5-6	TRBJ1-1	.	.	CASSFGTTMNTEAFF	TGTGCCAGCAGCTTTGGGACAACCATGAACACTGAAGCTTTCTTT
TRBV30	TRBJ2-1	TRBD2	once	CAWSVQAGRYNEQFF	TGTGCCTGGAGTGTACAAGCGGGGAGATACAATGAGCAGTTCTTC
TRBV6-5	TRBJ2-1	TRBD2	.	CASRPGTSGGDEQFF	TGTGCCAGCAGGCCGGGGACTAGCGGGGGCGATGAGCAGTTCTTC
TRBV5-1	TRBJ2-4	TRBD2	.	CASSSGLAGGTRLAKNIQYF	TGCGCCAGCAGCTCGGGACTAGCGGGAGGGACTCGGCTAGCCAAAAACATTCAGTACTTC
TRBV6-5	TRBJ1-2	.	.	CASRNRAGGYGYTF	TGTGCCAGCAGGAACAGGGCCGGCGGCTATGGCTACACCTTC
TRBV6-6	TRBJ1-5	.	few	CASSTRQDQPQHF	TGTGCCAGCAGCACTCGACAGGATCAGCCCCAGCATTTT
TRBV27	TRBJ1-5	.	.	CASSRRSNQPQHF	TGTGCCAGCAGTCGTCGGAGCAATCAGCCCCAGCATTTT
TRBV12-3/TRBV12-4	TRBJ1-1	.	.	CASSPTGNTEAFF	TGTGCCAGCAGTCCAACAGGAAACACTGAAGCTTTCTTT
TRBV19	TRBJ1-1	.	once	CASTPWASVGNTEAFF	TGTGCCAGTACCCCTTGGGCATCCGTGGGGAACACTGAAGCTTTCTTT
TRBV7-8	TRBJ1-3	.	.	CASSLEGDSPTGNTIYF	TGTGCCAGCAGCTTAGAGGGAGACTCGCCCACTGGAAACACCATATATTTT
TRBV7-8	TRBJ1-6	TRBD1	few	CASSPDRVLSPLHF	TGTGCCAGCAGCCCGGACAGGGTTCTTTCACCCCTCCACTTT
TRBV29-1	TRBJ1-2	.	.	CSVEDPGTRPYGYTF	TGCAGCGTTGAAGATCCAGGGACTCGACCCTATGGCTACACCTTC
TRBV19	TRBJ2-1	.	few	CASSPLQIWESSYNEQFF	TGTGCCAGTAGTCCCCTCCAGATATGGGAGAGCTCCTACAATGAGCAGTTCTTC
TRBV6-5	TRBJ2-1	.	.	CASSYSAGTYNEQFF	TGTGCCAGCAGTTACTCGGCAGGAACCTACAATGAGCAGTTCTTC
TRBV6-1	TRBJ1-1	TRBD1	.	CASSDGTAGGTEAFF	TGTGCCAGCAGTGATGGGACAGCCGGGGGCACTGAAGCTTTCTTT
TRBV5-4	TRBJ1-3	.	.	CASRPGLSSGNTIYF	TGTGCCAGCAGACCCGGACTGAGCTCTGGAAACACCATATATTTT
TRBV3-1/TRBV3-2	TRBJ1-6	.	.	CASSQGSNSPLHF	TGTGCCAGCAGCCAAGGGAGTAATTCACCCCTCCACTTT
TRBV19	TRBJ1-6	.	few	CASSRGGSPLHF	TGTGCCAGTAGTCGGGGGGGTTCACCCCTCCACTTT
TRBV10-3	TRBJ1-1	.	.	CATQGVGTEAFF	TGTGCCACCCAGGGTGTCGGCACTGAAGCTTTCTTT
TRBV20-1	TRBJ1-2	.	.	CSASGQNGYTF	TGCAGTGCCAGCGGACAGAATGGCTACACCTTC
TRBV3-1/TRBV3-2	TRBJ2-1	.	.	CASTINGGEQFF	TGTGCCAGCACGATAAATGGAGGTGAGCAGTTCTTC